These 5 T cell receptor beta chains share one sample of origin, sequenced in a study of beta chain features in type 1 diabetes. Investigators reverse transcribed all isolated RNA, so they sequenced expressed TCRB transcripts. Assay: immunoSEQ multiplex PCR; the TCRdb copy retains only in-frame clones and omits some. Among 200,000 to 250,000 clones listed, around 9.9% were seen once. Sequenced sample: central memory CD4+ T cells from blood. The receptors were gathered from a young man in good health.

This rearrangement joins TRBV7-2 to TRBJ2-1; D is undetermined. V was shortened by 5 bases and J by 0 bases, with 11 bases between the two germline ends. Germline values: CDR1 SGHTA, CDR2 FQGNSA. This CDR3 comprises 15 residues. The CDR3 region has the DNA TGTGCCAGCAGCAATACCAAAGGCTCCTACAATGAGCAGTTCTTC. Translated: CASSNTKGSYNEQFF.

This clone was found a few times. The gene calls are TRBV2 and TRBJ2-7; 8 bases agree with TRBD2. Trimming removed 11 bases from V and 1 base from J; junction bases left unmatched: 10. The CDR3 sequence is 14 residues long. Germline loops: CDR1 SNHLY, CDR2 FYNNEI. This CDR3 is CACRGGSLSYEQYF. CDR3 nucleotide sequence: TGTGCCTGCCGGGGGGGCAGTCTGTCCTACGAGCAGTACTTC.

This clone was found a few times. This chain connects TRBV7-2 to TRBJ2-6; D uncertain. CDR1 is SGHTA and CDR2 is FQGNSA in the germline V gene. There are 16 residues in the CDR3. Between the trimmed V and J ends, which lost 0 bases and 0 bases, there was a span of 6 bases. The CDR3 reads CASSLAKDSGANVLTF. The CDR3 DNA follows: TGTGCCAGCAGCTTAGCGAAAGACTCTGGGGCCAACGTCCTGACTTTC.

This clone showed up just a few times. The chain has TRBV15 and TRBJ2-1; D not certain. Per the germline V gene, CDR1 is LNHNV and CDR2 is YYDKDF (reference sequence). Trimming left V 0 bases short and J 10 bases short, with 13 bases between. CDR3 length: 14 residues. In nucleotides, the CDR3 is TGTGCCACCAGCAGAGATGAAGGCCCATGGGAGCAGTTCTTC. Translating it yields CATSRDEGPWEQFF.

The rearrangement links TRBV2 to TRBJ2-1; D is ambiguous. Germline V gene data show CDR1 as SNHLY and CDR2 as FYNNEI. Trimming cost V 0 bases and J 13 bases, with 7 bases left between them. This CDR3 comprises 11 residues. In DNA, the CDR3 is TGTGCCAGCAGTGAAGCGGCCACTCAGTTCTTC. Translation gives CASSEAATQFF.